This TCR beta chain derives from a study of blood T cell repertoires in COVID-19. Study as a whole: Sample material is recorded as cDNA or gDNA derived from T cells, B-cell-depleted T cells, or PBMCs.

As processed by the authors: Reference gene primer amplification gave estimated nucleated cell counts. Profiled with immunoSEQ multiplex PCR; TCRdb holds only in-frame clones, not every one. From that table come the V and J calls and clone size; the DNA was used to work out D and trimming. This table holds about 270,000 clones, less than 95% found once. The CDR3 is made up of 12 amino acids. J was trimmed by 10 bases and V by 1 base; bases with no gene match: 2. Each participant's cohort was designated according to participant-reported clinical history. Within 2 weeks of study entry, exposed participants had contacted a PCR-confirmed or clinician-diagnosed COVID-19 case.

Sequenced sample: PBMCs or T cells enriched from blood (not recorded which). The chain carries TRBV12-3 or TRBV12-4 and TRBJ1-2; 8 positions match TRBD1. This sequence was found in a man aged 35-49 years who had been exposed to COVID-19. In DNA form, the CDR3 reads TGTGCCAGCAGTTTAGGGGGACAGGCCTACACCTTC. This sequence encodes CASSLGGQAYTF.